These 32 T cell receptor beta chains originate from one sample sequenced in a study of CD8 T cells in ankylosing spondylitis. Study conclusions and caveats: Apparently characteristic of ankylosing spondylitis blood was a TCR beta motif (fewer than ten highly homologous variants).

Which antigens these TCRs recognize remains unknown. TCRdb re-derived calls from the 5' RACE reads in MiXCR, one entry per CDR3 protein. The table includes over 600,000 distinct CDR3 sequences, 19% detected once. The sample taken for sequencing was blood, either unsorted or a sorted T cell fraction (not recorded which). These receptors came from a male donor with ankylosing spondylitis.

This clonotype was seen only a few times. This chain connects TRBV2 to TRBJ2-7; 8 positions agree with TRBD2. Germline V gene lookup returns CDR1 SNHLY and CDR2 FYNNEI. V was clipped by 7 bases and J by 2 bases; unmatched bases: 10. The CDR3 contains 15 residues. CDR3 nucleotide sequence: TGTGCCAGCACCCCCCAGGGCGGGGGGACCTACGAGCAGTACTTC. Residues: CASTPQGGGTYEQYF.

This clonotype was counted only a few times. The chain links TRBV7-8 to TRBJ2-1, with D perhaps matching TRBD2 (6 bases). The CDR3 covers 14 residues. Germline V gives CDR1 SGHVS, CDR2 FQNEAQ. The V gene lost 2 bases and the J gene lost 7 bases, with 12 bases spanning the gap. DNA for the CDR3: TGTGCCAGCAGCTTACAGGGACTCTCAAATGAGCAGTTCTTC. Its translation: CASSLQGLSNEQFF. The full variable domain, completed using reference TRBV7-8 and TRBJ2-1, is GAGVSQSPRYKVAKRGQDVALRCDPISGHVSLFWYQQALGQGPEFLTYFQNEAQLDKSGLPSDRFFAERPEGSVSTLKIQRTQQEDSAVYLCASSLQGLSNEQFFGPGTRLTVL.

The chain recombines TRBV12-3 or TRBV12-4 with TRBJ1-2, with 8 bases fitting TRBD1. The CDR3 runs to 14 residues. V lost 4 bases and J lost 8; bases outside the gene matches: 9. CDR3: CASSSGTGLQGYTF. CDR3 sequence (DNA): TGTGCCAGCAGTTCCGGGACAGGCCTGCAAGGCTACACCTTC.

This clonotype turned up a few times. The rearrangement links TRBV12-3 or TRBV12-4 to TRBJ2-1; the match to TRBD2 covers 10 bases. CDR3 size: 19 residues. The V gene end was trimmed by 1 base and the J gene end by 5 bases; junction bases not matched to a gene: 14. The CDR3 loop is CASSLVARRSGRVNNEQFF. The CDR3 DNA reads as TGTGCCAGCAGTTTAGTGGCCAGGAGAAGCGGGAGGGTTAACAATGAGCAGTTCTTC.

The chain couples TRBV2 to TRBJ1-1; D is ambiguous. Trimming shortened V by 7 bases and J by 0 bases, and 18 bases separated the two germline ends. This CDR3 spans 16 amino acids. The germline V gene has CDR1 SNHLY and CDR2 FYNNEI. The CDR3 region has the DNA TGTGCCAGCAATGGGGATTCTGTAAGATTGAACACTGAAGCTTTCTTT. Its translation is CASNGDSVRLNTEAFF.

This clonotype was detected only a few times. The V and J genes are TRBV7-8 and TRBJ1-1; TRBD1 matches at 9 bases. Germline loops: CDR1 SGHVS, CDR2 FQNEAQ. Trimming cost V 1 base and J 4 bases; bases outside gene matches: 10. This CDR3 comprises 17 residues. The CDR3 DNA follows: TGTGCCAGCAGCTTAGGGACGGGAGGGACAGGGACCACTGAAGCTTTCTTT. Its protein product is CASSLGTGGTGTTEAFF.

V usage is TRBV12-3 or TRBV12-4 and J usage is TRBJ2-1; 11 bases match TRBD1. The length of the CDR3 is 15 residues. J was trimmed by 7 bases and V by 7 bases; bases with no gene match: 9. The CDR3 sequence: CASTLEGTGGNEQFF. CDR3 bases: TGTGCCAGCACCTTAGAGGGGACAGGGGGGAATGAGCAGTTCTTC.

The chain joins TRBV4-3 to TRBJ2-1, with 8 bases that match TRBD2. The CDR3 sequence is 16 residues long. The V segment lost 1 base and the J segment 3 bases; nucleotides outside the gene matches: 5. Germline CDR1 and CDR2: LGHNA and YSLEER. The chain's CDR3 is CASSQGASGSYNEQFF. The CDR3 bases are TGCGCCAGCAGCCAAGGAGCGAGCGGGAGCTACAATGAGCAGTTCTTC.

This clonotype was seen a few times. The gene calls are TRBV11-2 and TRBJ2-5; 10 nucleotides line up with TRBD1. V lost 5 bases, J lost 1 base, and 13 bases stayed unmatched. This CDR3 has 18 residues. Germline loops: CDR1 SGHAT, CDR2 FQNNGV. The CDR3 spells CASSQEAWTGGSQETQYF. CDR3 DNA sequence: TGTGCCAGCAGCCAGGAGGCGTGGACAGGGGGGAGCCAAGAGACCCAGTACTTC.

This clonotype was picked up a small number of times. This sequence joins TRBV12-3 or TRBV12-4 and TRBJ2-6; D is unresolved. V was shortened by 6 bases and J by 0 bases, with 18 bases between the two germline ends. This CDR3 is 18 amino acids long. The CDR3 DNA sequence: TGTGCCAGCAGAACGTTGAGGTGGCGCAGCTCTGGGGCCAACGTCCTGACTTTC. It specifies CASRTLRWRSSGANVLTF.

The V call is TRBV7-6, the J call TRBJ2-1; 7 positions agree with TRBD1. The CDR3 consists of 16 residues. CDR1 is SGHVS and CDR2 is FNYEAQ in the germline V gene. V gave up 5 bases and J gave up 8 bases; unmatched junction bases: 15. This CDR3 reads CASSIYPSGQSDEQFF. CDR3 nucleotide sequence: TGTGCCAGCAGCATCTACCCCTCGGGACAGTCGGATGAGCAGTTCTTC.

This clonotype was recorded many times. This chain uses TRBV29-1 with TRBJ1-5; D is uncertain. V shed 4 bases and J shed 5 bases, with 12 bases lying between them. Germline assignment: CDR1 SQVTM and CDR2 ANQGSEA. The CDR3 is made up of 13 amino acids. The CDR3 nucleotides are TGCAGCGTTGGTGGTGGCTTTGATCAGCCCCAGCATTTT. It specifies CSVGGGFDQPQHF. The full variable domain, in which reference TRBV29-1 and TRBJ1-5 provide the parts outside the CDR3, is SAVISQKPSRDICQRGTSLTIQCQVDSQVTMMFWYRQQPGQSLTLIATANQGSEATYESGFVIDKFPISRPNLTFSTLTVSNMSPEDSSIYLCSVGGGFDQPQHFGDGTRLSIL.

This clonotype was observed a handful of times. The V and J genes are TRBV28 and TRBJ2-5; 11 bases are shared with TRBD2. The CDR3 is 15 amino acids. Germline assignment: CDR1 MDHEN and CDR2 SYDVKM. The junction had 6 bases not matched to a gene; V was cut back by 4 bases and J by 5 bases. The DNA of the CDR3 is TGTGCCAGCAGTTCCTTAGCGGGGGGGCTGGAGACCCAGTACTTC. Protein sequence: CASSSLAGGLETQYF.

This clonotype showed up just once. The V and J genes are TRBV7-2 and TRBJ1-2, with D uncertain. V lost 3 bases and J 7 bases, leaving 9 bases between the germline ends. CDR1 and CDR2 from the germline V gene are SGHTA and FQGNSA. CDR3 length: 12 amino acids. The CDR3 DNA reads TGTGCCAGCAGCTTCTTAACTGGTGGCTACACCTTC. Its protein product is CASSFLTGGYTF.

This rearrangement joins TRBV7-3 to TRBJ2-2; D may be TRBD1 or TRBD2 (5 bases each). Trimming stripped 7 bases from V and 7 bases from J, with 13 bases between. CDR1 is SGHTA, CDR2 FQGTGA, per germline. The length of the CDR3 is 13 residues. CDR3 sequence: CASTTGTRGELFF. The CDR3 nucleotides are TGTGCCAGCACCACGGGGACCCGCGGGGAGCTGTTTTTT.

The rearrangement uses TRBV28 and TRBJ2-7, with 10 bases identical to TRBD1. The J segment lost 3 bases and the V segment lost 5 bases, leaving 7 bases of the junction unmatched. CDR1 is MDHEN, CDR2 SYDVKM, per germline. The CDR3 is 15 amino acids. This CDR3 is CASSPWGTGDYEQYF. DNA of the CDR3: TGTGCCAGCAGTCCCTGGGGGACAGGGGACTACGAGCAGTACTTC. The whole variable domain, remainder taken from reference TRBV28 and TRBJ2-7, is DVKVTQSSRYLVKRTGEKVFLECVQDMDHENMFWYRQDPGLGLRLIYFSYDVKMKEKGDIPEGYSVSREKKERFSLILESASTNQTSMYLCASSPWGTGDYEQYFGPGTRLTVT.

This clonotype appeared once. The chain links TRBV27 to TRBJ1-2; 7 nucleotides align to TRBD1. In germline, CDR1 is MNHEY, CDR2 SMNVEV (reference sequence). V lost 4 bases to trimming and J lost 6 bases; unmatched junction nucleotides: 5. There are 13 residues in the CDR3. CDR3 sequence: CASSSADRNGYTF. The CDR3 region has the DNA TGTGCCAGCAGTTCGGCGGACAGGAATGGCTACACCTTC.

In this sample, this clonotype turned up many times. This chain uses TRBV7-2 with TRBJ2-2; no reliable D call. Between the trimmed V and J ends, which lost 5 bases and 6 bases, there was a span of 16 bases. Looked up from germline, CDR1 is SGHTA and CDR2 is FQGNSA. The CDR3 consists of 15 residues. The CDR3 here is CASSLTGVWSGELFF. For the CDR3, the DNA is TGTGCCAGCAGCCTCACTGGGGTTTGGTCCGGGGAGCTGTTTTTT.

V gene TRBV7-9 combines with J gene TRBJ2-3; 10 bases fit TRBD1. The CDR3 extends over 15 amino acids. V lost 5 bases, J lost 4 bases, and 6 bases stayed unmatched. Per germline, CDR1 SEHNR and CDR2 FQNEAQ (reference sequence). Written as DNA, the CDR3 is TGTGCCAGCAGCCAGACAGGGGGCGACGCAGATACGCAGTATTTT. This translates into CASSQTGGDADTQYF.

This clonotype has only one observation. The chain carries TRBV28 and TRBJ2-2; D unclear. This CDR3 has 14 residues. Trimming pared 5 bases from V and 7 bases from J, leaving 14 bases between. Looked up from germline, CDR1 is MDHEN and CDR2 is SYDVKM. The DNA of the CDR3 is TGTGCCAGCAGTACGGACCCGCGACTCGGGGAGCTGTTTTTT. This sequence encodes CASSTDPRLGELFF.

The DNA of the CDR3 is TGTGCCAGCAGTTTAGGACAGGGCCGCTATGGCTACACCTTC. Its protein is CASSLGQGRYGYTF. The gene calls are TRBV12-3 or TRBV12-4 and TRBJ1-2; 7 bases line up with TRBD1. CDR3 length equals 14 residues. V was clipped by 1 base and J by 4 bases; unmatched bases: 3.

The rearrangement joins TRBV24-1 to TRBJ2-7; tentative D call: TRBD2 (5 bases). Trimming took off 0 bases at V and 4 bases at J, with 6 bases between the two ends. Germline V gene data show CDR1 as KGHDR and CDR2 as SFDVKD. This CDR3 is 13 amino acids long. The CDR3 is CATSDLTGYEQYF. As DNA, the CDR3 is TGTGCCACCAGTGATTTGACGGGGTACGAGCAGTACTTC.

This chain links TRBV4-1 with TRBJ1-5, with TRBD1 as a possible D gene (5 bases). The CDR3 covers 15 residues. V was trimmed by 4 bases and J by 3 bases, leaving 13 bases between them. CDR1 and CDR2 from the germline V gene are MGHRA and YSYEKL. The CDR3: CASSLLDSNNQPQHF. CDR3 sequence (DNA): TGCGCCAGCAGCCTGTTAGACAGCAACAATCAGCCCCAGCATTTT.

There are a few counts of this clonotype. The chain has TRBV4-1 and TRBJ2-1; D ambiguous. Trimming removed 7 bases from V and 5 bases from J, with 21 bases in between. The V gene's germline CDR1 is MGHRA and CDR2 YSYEKL. The CDR3 extends over 16 amino acids. The CDR3 sequence: CASTLSWAPANNEQFF. CDR3 DNA: TGCGCCAGCACCTTGTCGTGGGCACCAGCAAACAATGAGCAGTTCTTC.

This clonotype was counted between two and nine times. Germline is not matched at one junction end, which may reflect a read error. The rearrangement uses TRBV12-3 or TRBV12-4 and TRBJ2-5; D is undetermined. The CDR3 is 12 residues long. CDR3 region: CASSLWAGPPDF. The CDR3 region has the DNA TGTGCCAGCAGTTTATGGGCAGGACCGCCGGACTTC.

The CDR3 DNA sequence: TGCGCCAGCAGCCAAGACGACCGGGTCGGTGGCAATCAGCCCCAGCATTTT. This encodes CASSQDDRVGGNQPQHF. This chain connects TRBV4-1 to TRBJ1-5, with no clear D. In germline, CDR1 is MGHRA, CDR2 YSYEKL. The CDR3 runs to 17 residues. The germline V and J ends were trimmed by 0 bases and 2 bases, with 14 bases remaining between them.

On this clonotype: The junction departs from the called germline gene at one end, perhaps through a read error. The rearrangement links TRBV5-6 to TRBJ1-1, with 10 nucleotides matching TRBD1. From germline, CDR1 is SGHDT and CDR2 YYEEEE. The CDR3 is 15 residues long. The CDR3 region is CASSKPGTGDTEAFF. In DNA, the CDR3 is TGTGCTAGCAGCAAGCCCGGGACAGGGGACACTGAAGCTTTCTTT.

This clonotype was detected a few times. The chain carries TRBV20-1 and TRBJ1-5, with 9 bases aligning to TRBD1. This CDR3 region has 14 residues. The germline V gene has CDR1 DFQATT and CDR2 SNEGSKA (reference sequence). V shed 1 base and J 6 bases; nucleotides not matched to a gene: 4. The CDR3 loop reads CSARGTGVGQPQHF. The CDR3 DNA follows: TGCAGTGCTAGAGGGACAGGGGTGGGTCAGCCCCAGCATTTT.

V gene TRBV29-1 combines with J gene TRBJ1-5; perhaps TRBD1 as D (6 bases). V gave up 6 bases and J gave up 2 bases, with 11 bases separating them. The CDR3 extends over 13 amino acids. The germline V gene has CDR1 SQVTM and CDR2 ANQGSEA. For the CDR3, the DNA is TGCAGCGTGGTTGCAGGGGGCAATCAGCCCCAGCATTTT. It encodes CSVVAGGNQPQHF.

The rearrangement links TRBV4-3 to TRBJ2-1; tentative D call: TRBD2 (6 bases). The germline V gene encodes CDR1 LGHNA and CDR2 YSLEER. With 4 bases removed from V and 4 bases from J, the gap between germline ends came to 17 bases. The CDR3 covers 16 residues. CDR3 in DNA: TGCGCCAGCAGCCCCTATGGCGGGATGGTGTACAATGAGCAGTTCTTC. This gives the protein CASSPYGGMVYNEQFF.

This clonotype was counted between two and nine times. This chain connects TRBV11-3 to TRBJ1-2; D is perhaps TRBD1 (5 bases). The CDR3 totals 17 residues. Germline assignment: CDR1 SGHNT and CDR2 YENEEA. Trimming cost V 4 bases and J 2 bases, with 20 bases left between them. CDR3 sequence: CASSSSSRQSENYGYTF. The CDR3 bases are TGTGCCAGCAGCTCCTCTTCCCGACAGAGCGAAAACTATGGCTACACCTTC.

The chain uses TRBV3-1 and TRBJ1-3, with TRBD1 identical over 11 bases. Germline CDR1 and CDR2: LGHDT and YNNKEL (reference sequence). With V trimmed by 4 bases and J by 6 bases, 14 bases remained unmatched. The CDR3 sequence is 18 residues long. The CDR3 is CASSRHPSGTGGINTIYF. CDR3 nucleotides: TGTGCCAGCAGCCGCCACCCATCCGGGACAGGGGGGATAAACACCATATATTTT.